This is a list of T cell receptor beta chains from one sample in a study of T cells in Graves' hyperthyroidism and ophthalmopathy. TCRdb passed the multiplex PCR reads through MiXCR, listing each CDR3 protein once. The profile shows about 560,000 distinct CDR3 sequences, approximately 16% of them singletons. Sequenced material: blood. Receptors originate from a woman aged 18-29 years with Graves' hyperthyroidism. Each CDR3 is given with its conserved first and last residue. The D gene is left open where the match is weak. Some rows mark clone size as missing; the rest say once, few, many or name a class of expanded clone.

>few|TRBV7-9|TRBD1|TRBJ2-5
CASSDRADGLQETQYF
TGTGCCAGCAGCGACAGGGCGGACGGGCTCCAAGAGACCCAGTACTTC
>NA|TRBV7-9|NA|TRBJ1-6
CASSNPGVGSPLHF
TGTGCCAGCAGCAACCCGGGCGTGGGATCACCCCTCCACTTT
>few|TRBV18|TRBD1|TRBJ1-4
CASSPAGGTTNEKLFF
TGTGCCAGCTCACCGGCAGGGGGAACAACTAATGAAAAACTGTTTTTT
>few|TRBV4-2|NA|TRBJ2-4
CASSQRGTKNIQYF
TGTGCCAGCAGCCAAAGGGGAACCAAAAACATTCAGTACTTC
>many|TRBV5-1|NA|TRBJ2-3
CASSPGLSSDTQYF
TGCGCCAGCAGCCCCGGACTTTCCTCGGATACGCAGTATTTT
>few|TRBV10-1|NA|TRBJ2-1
CASSELDDNEQFF
TGCGCCAGCAGTGAGTTAGACGACAATGAGCAGTTCTTC
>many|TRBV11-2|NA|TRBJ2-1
CASSLRARLMFF
TGTGCCAGCAGCTTACGTGCCAGACTTATGTTCTTC
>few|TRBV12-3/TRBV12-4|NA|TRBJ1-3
CASSLTAFGNTIYF
TGTGCCAGCAGTCTTACGGCCTTTGGAAACACCATATATTTT
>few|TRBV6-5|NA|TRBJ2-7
CASSYGDHEQYF
TGTGCCAGCAGTTATGGCGACCACGAGCAGTACTTC
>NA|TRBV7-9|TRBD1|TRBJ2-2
CASSRAGTGGTGELFF
TGTGCCAGCAGTCGGGCCGGGACAGGGGGCACCGGGGAGCTGTTTTTT
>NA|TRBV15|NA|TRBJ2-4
CATSRGKGAKNIQYF
TGTGCCACCAGCAGAGGGAAGGGAGCCAAAAACATTCAGTACTTC